Each of the 31 T cell receptor beta chains below was sequenced from the same sample in a study of lymphopenia after photon versus proton radiotherapy. Measured with immunoSEQ multiplex PCR; TCRdb has only the in-frame clones, and not every one. Of 35,000 to 50,000 clones in the sample, 92% were seen once. The sample in question was peripheral blood, obtained from a patient treated with photon-based radiotherapy. Receptor source: a man aged 60 to 69 with cholangiocarcinoma.

V and J are TRBV14 and TRBJ2-5; 7 nucleotides align to TRBD2. CDR1 SGHDN and CDR2 FVKESK come from the germline V gene. V shed 4 bases, J shed 0 bases, and the junction held 5 bases outside the gene matches. The CDR3 is 15 residues long. CDR3 region: CASSLTSSYQETQYF. The DNA of the CDR3 is TGTGCCAGCAGCCTGACTAGCAGCTACCAAGAGACCCAGTACTTC. The full variable domain, with the rest looked up from reference TRBV14 and TRBJ2-5, is EAGVTQFPSHSVIEKGQTVTLRCDPISGHDNLYWYRRVMGKEIKFLLHFVKESKQDESGMPNNRFLAERTGGTYSTLKVQPAELEDSGVYFCASSLTSSYQETQYFGPGTRLLVL.

CDR3 sequence (DNA): TGTGCCAGCAGCCGCGTTGCGTCCCTAGGCACTGAAGCTTTCTTT. This codes for CASSRVASLGTEAFF. The V and J genes are TRBV7-2 and TRBJ1-1; the D is unclear. CDR1 and CDR2 (germline): SGHTA, FQGNSA. V lost 5 bases, J lost 4 bases, and 17 bases lay in between. This CDR3 has 15 amino acids.

The rearrangement joins TRBV2 to TRBJ1-5; D ambiguous. The CDR3 is 13 residues long. Germline CDR1 SNHLY, CDR2 FYNNEI. Trimming shortened V by 6 bases and J by 2 bases, and 8 bases separated the two germline ends. CDR3 sequence: CASSRPGNQPQHF. CDR3 in DNA: TGTGCCAGCAGCCGACCGGGCAATCAGCCCCAGCATTTT.

The J gene is TRBJ1-5, the V gene TRBV5-8; the D gene is possibly TRBD1 (6 bases). This CDR3 spans 15 amino acids. Trimming took 2 bases from V and 0 from J, leaving 9 bases between them. The V gene's germline CDR1 is SGHTS and CDR2 YDEGEE. CDR3 sequence reads: CASSFTGLSNQPQHF. The CDR3 DNA reads TGTGCCAGCAGCTTTACAGGGCTTAGCAATCAGCCCCAGCATTTT.

The CDR3 is CASSLGTSSSYNEQFF. The CDR3 region has the DNA TGCGCCAGCAGCTTAGGGACATCCAGCTCCTACAATGAGCAGTTCTTC. This chain uses TRBV5-1 with TRBJ2-1, with TRBD1 as a possible D gene (6 bases). Germline lookup yields CDR1 SGHRS and CDR2 YFSETQ. Trimming took 2 bases from V and 0 from J, leaving 12 bases between them. CDR3 length: 16 residues.

The V call is TRBV7-2, the J call TRBJ2-7; TRBD1 is a possible D gene (6 bases). The CDR3 extends over 16 amino acids. Germline V gene lookup returns CDR1 SGHTA and CDR2 FQGNSA. The V end lost 0 bases, the J end lost 1 base, and 13 bases lay between the germline ends. The CDR3 here is CASSLAQDRPSYEQYF. Written as DNA, the CDR3 is TGTGCCAGCAGCTTAGCGCAGGACAGACCTTCCTACGAGCAGTACTTC.

This sequence joins TRBV11-1 and TRBJ2-3; 7 bases match TRBD2. Trimming at V came to 2 bases and at J to 6 bases, leaving 5 bases not matched to a gene. This CDR3 is built from 14 residues. CDR1 and CDR2 from the germline V gene are SGHAT and FQDESV (reference sequence). This CDR3 is CASSLRREIDTQYF. In nucleotides, the CDR3 is TGTGCCAGCAGCTTACGGCGGGAGATTGATACGCAGTATTTT.

This chain uses TRBV19 with TRBJ2-7; 8 positions match TRBD1. Germline V lookup: CDR1 LNHDA, CDR2 SQIVND (reference sequence). This CDR3 is 14 amino acids long. With 7 bases clipped from V and 2 bases from J, the junction kept 7 bases outside the gene matches. The CDR3 DNA follows: TGTGCCAGTACTCCCAGACAGGGGCCCTACGAGCAGTACTTC. Residues: CASTPRQGPYEQYF.

The chain uses TRBV18 and TRBJ2-1; D not resolved. V lost 3 bases and J 3 bases, leaving 12 bases between the germline ends. Germline V gene data show CDR1 as KGHSH and CDR2 as LQKENI. The CDR3 contains 15 residues. CDR3 region: CASSPVSADYNEQFF. The DNA of the CDR3 is TGTGCCAGCTCACCTGTTTCTGCGGACTACAATGAGCAGTTCTTC.

The chain carries TRBV9 and TRBJ2-7; 10 bases are shared with TRBD1. J lost 6 bases, V lost 3 bases, and 6 bases had no gene match. Per germline, CDR1 SGDLS and CDR2 YYNGEE. The CDR3 has 14 amino acids. The CDR3, as DNA: TGTGCCAGCAGCGCCGGGACAGGGGTTAGCGAGCAGTACTTC. It translates to CASSAGTGVSEQYF. Full variable domain (remainder filled in from reference TRBV9 and TRBJ2-7): DSGVTQTPKHLITATGQRVTLRCSPRSGDLSVYWYQQSLDQGLQFLIQYYNGEERAKGNILERFSAQQFPDLHSELNLSSLELGDSALYFCASSAGTGVSEQYFGPGTRLTVT.

V is TRBV7-2 and J is TRBJ1-2; TRBD1 is a possible D gene (6 bases). V lost 5 bases and J lost 5, with 12 bases in between. From germline, CDR1 is SGHTA and CDR2 FQGNSA. The CDR3 loop spans 13 amino acids. The CDR3 nucleotides are TGTGCCAGCAGCCCAGGACAGCAGTATGGCTACACCTTC. Translation gives CASSPGQQYGYTF.

The chain employs TRBV4-1 and TRBJ2-1; 7 bases align to TRBD2. Per germline, CDR1 MGHRA and CDR2 YSYEKL. The CDR3 is 18 amino acids. The V and J ends lost 3 bases and 1 base, in that order; junction bases with no gene match: 12. CDR3 sequence reads: CASSQGGRAQPSYNEQFF. The CDR3 nucleotides are TGCGCCAGCAGCCAGGGGGGGAGGGCCCAGCCATCCTACAATGAGCAGTTCTTC.

The V gene is TRBV9, the J gene TRBJ2-3; D may be TRBD2 (5 bases). V lost 2 bases and J 4 bases, leaving 14 bases between the germline ends. Germline V gene data show CDR1 as SGDLS and CDR2 as YYNGEE. CDR3 length: 15 amino acids. The CDR3 region is CASSVRSRAADTQYF. CDR3 bases: TGTGCCAGCAGCGTCCGGTCTAGAGCGGCAGATACGCAGTATTTT.

CDR3 bases: TGTGCCAGCAGCAGGGCCATGAACACTGAAGCTTTCTTT. It encodes CASSRAMNTEAFF. The gene calls are TRBV5-4 and TRBJ1-1, with D unresolved. V lost 4 bases and J 0 bases, leaving 7 bases between the germline ends. Germline V gene data show CDR1 as SGHNT and CDR2 as YYREEE (reference sequence). The CDR3 runs to 13 residues.

The J gene is TRBJ2-7, the V gene TRBV5-1, with D maybe TRBD1 (6 bases). The last part of the DNA fits TRBJ2-5 better; the J call may be wrong. From germline, CDR1 is SGHRS and CDR2 YFSETQ. The CDR3 is 14 amino acids. The CDR3 reads CASSLTGIQETQYF. The CDR3 nucleotides are TGCGCCAGCAGCCTTACAGGGATACAAGAGACCCAGTACTTC.

CDR3 nucleotide sequence: TGTGCCAGCAGCCCGACATGGGTCGAGCAGTTCTTC. Residues: CASSPTWVEQFF. The rearrangement joins TRBV28 to TRBJ2-1, with D unresolved. Germline V gives CDR1 MDHEN, CDR2 SYDVKM. V lost 6 bases and J lost 10, with 13 bases in between. This CDR3 spans 12 amino acids.

The rearrangement links TRBV5-1 to TRBJ1-2; 11 nucleotides line up with TRBD1. The CDR3 has 14 residues. Germline CDR1 and CDR2: SGHRS and YFSETQ. V dropped 6 bases and J dropped 6; count of bases not matched to a gene: 7. CDR3 amino acids: CASTLGQGADGYTF. The CDR3 bases are TGCGCCAGCACCCTTGGACAGGGGGCCGATGGCTACACCTTC.

This sequence joins TRBV5-1 and TRBJ2-3; 7 bases are shared with TRBD1. The CDR3 spans 15 residues. In germline, CDR1 is SGHRS, CDR2 YFSETQ. V was pared by 3 bases and J by 2 bases, with 6 bases of the junction left unmatched. The CDR3 is CASSSMTGNTDTQYF. CDR3 in DNA: TGCGCCAGCAGCTCCATGACAGGGAACACAGATACGCAGTATTTT.

CDR3 DNA: TGTGCCAGCAGGGGGACAGTTAGGCTGGCCAAAAACATTCAGTACTTC. Its protein product is CASRGTVRLAKNIQYF. J is TRBJ2-4 and V is TRBV28; TRBD1 matches at 7 bases. CDR1 is MDHEN and CDR2 is SYDVKM in the germline V gene. The CDR3 is made up of 16 amino acids. The V segment lost 6 bases and the J segment 1 base; nucleotides outside the gene matches: 9.

The chain recombines TRBV5-4 with TRBJ1-4, with D unclear. The V gene's germline CDR1 is SGHNT and CDR2 YYREEE (reference sequence). V shed 0 bases and J shed 8 bases, with 8 bases lying between them. The CDR3 spans 13 residues. The DNA for the CDR3 is TGTGCCAGCAGCTTGGCCGACGGGGAAAAACTGTTTTTT. Its protein is CASSLADGEKLFF.

The chain joins TRBV28 to TRBJ2-7; the match to TRBD2 covers 12 bases. CDR3 length: 14 residues. V shed 5 bases and J 4 bases; nucleotides not matched to a gene: 3. The germline gives CDR1 MDHEN, CDR2 SYDVKM. The CDR3 DNA reads TGTGCCAGCAGTCGGACTAGCGGGATTTACGAGCAGTACTTC. Translating gives CASSRTSGIYEQYF.

V is TRBV5-1 and J is TRBJ2-3, with 8 bases lining up with TRBD2. V shed 1 base, J shed 5 bases, and the junction held 3 bases outside the gene matches. From germline, CDR1 is SGHRS and CDR2 YFSETQ. This CDR3 contains 14 residues. The CDR3 protein is CASSLRLAGDTQYF. In DNA form, the CDR3 reads TGCGCCAGCAGCTTGCGTCTAGCGGGAGATACGCAGTATTTT.

The chain has TRBV2 and TRBJ2-5; TRBD2 is a possible D gene (6 bases). The CDR3 consists of 14 residues. From germline, CDR1 is SNHLY and CDR2 FYNNEI. Trimming took off 5 bases at V and 5 bases at J, with 15 bases between the two ends. CDR3 DNA: TGTGCCAGCAGTCCGGGACTGGTGCCGGAGACCCAGTACTTC. It encodes CASSPGLVPETQYF.

The rearrangement joins TRBV27 to TRBJ2-3, with a possible D match to TRBD1 (5 bases). This CDR3 region has 13 residues. The V end was cut by 8 bases, the J end by 2 bases, with 11 bases between. The germline V gene encodes CDR1 MNHEY and CDR2 SMNVEV (reference sequence). CDR3 sequence reads: CASHDRNTDTQYF. For the CDR3, the DNA is TGTGCCAGCCACGACAGAAACACAGATACGCAGTATTTT.

In this sample, this clone turned up once. This sequence joins TRBV7-9 and TRBJ2-3; 9 nucleotides align to TRBD1. CDR3 size: 16 residues. The J segment lost 4 bases and the V segment lost 4 bases, leaving 9 bases of the junction unmatched. Germline V gene sequence: CDR1 SEHNR, CDR2 FQNEAQ (reference sequence). Here the CDR3 reads CASSSGTGRHADTQYF. For the CDR3, the DNA is TGTGCCAGCAGCTCCGGGACAGGGCGGCACGCAGATACGCAGTATTTT. The full variable domain, its missing parts supplied by reference TRBV7-9 and TRBJ2-3, is DTGVSQNPRHKITKRGQNVTFRCDPISEHNRLYWYRQTLGQGPEFLTYFQNEAQLEKSRLLSDRFSAERPKGSFSTLEIQRTEQGDSAMYLCASSSGTGRHADTQYFGPGTRLTVL.

This clone showed up just a few times. The chain uses TRBV4-2 and TRBJ2-3; D is tentatively TRBD1 or TRBD2 (5 bases each). Germline V gene data show CDR1 as LGHNA and CDR2 as YNFKEQ. Trimming took 3 bases from V and 1 from J, leaving 17 bases between them. This CDR3 is built from 17 residues. The CDR3 spells CASSQGDQGLGTDTQYF. CDR3 coding DNA: TGTGCCAGCAGCCAGGGAGACCAGGGTTTGGGCACAGATACGCAGTATTTT.

This chain uses TRBV28 with TRBJ2-1; D is possibly TRBD1 or TRBD2 (5 bases each). CDR1 is MDHEN, CDR2 SYDVKM, per germline. The CDR3 has 13 residues. V was trimmed by 8 bases and J by 5 bases, leaving 13 bases between them. CDR3 in amino acids: CASGTIPHNEQFF. The CDR3 coding sequence is TGTGCCAGCGGGACCATACCACACAATGAGCAGTTCTTC.

As to this clone: The germline gene is not matched at one end of the junction; a read error may be the cause. This sequence joins TRBV5-6 and TRBJ1-2; 9 nucleotides match TRBD1. Germline V CDR1 and CDR2: SGHDT, YYEEEE. This CDR3 has 15 residues. CDR3 sequence: CASSLERTGVISIAF. The CDR3 coding sequence is TGTGCCAGCAGCTTGGAAAGGACAGGGGTCATATCTATAGCCTTC.

This clone was seen just once. The V and J genes are TRBV2 and TRBJ2-1, with D unresolved. V was cut by 5 bases and J by 9 bases, with 8 bases left in between. The CDR3 runs to 11 residues. Germline V gives CDR1 SNHLY, CDR2 FYNNEI. The CDR3 region has the DNA TGTGCCAGCAGTCCGTTAGGTGAGCAGTTCTTC. It codes for CASSPLGEQFF.

V is TRBV7-9 and J is TRBJ1-2, with D unresolved. This CDR3 is built from 14 residues. Germline CDR1 SEHNR, CDR2 FQNEAQ (reference sequence). Between the trimmed V and J ends, which lost 1 base and 0 bases, there was a span of 6 bases. DNA of the CDR3: TGTGCCAGCAGCTTAGGTTTGTCTAACTATGGCTACACCTTC. Protein sequence: CASSLGLSNYGYTF.

This chain uses TRBV19 with TRBJ1-5, with D possibly matching TRBD1 (5 bases). This CDR3 spans 13 amino acids. V lost 3 bases, J lost 5 bases, and 8 bases lay in between. Germline V gene lookup returns CDR1 LNHDA and CDR2 SQIVND (reference sequence). The CDR3 DNA reads TGTGCCAGTAGTATCGACAGCTATCAGCCCCAGCATTTT. The encoded protein is CASSIDSYQPQHF.